One and the same sample provided the 21 T cell receptor beta chains below, sequenced in a study of spatial heterogeneity in lung cancer. Time point here: sample taken at primary tumor resection. Frozen PBMC, nontumor lung or tumor provided whole RNA, which was sequenced unsorted. A single record per CDR3 protein comes from TCRdb applying MiXCR to the 5' RACE reads. The top ten clones hold about 13% of a sample with about 50,000 distinct CDR3 sequences, 7.6% of them seen once. The sequences come from PBMCs, collected at surgery. The receptor source for this set is a female donor with early-stage non-small cell lung cancer.

This clonotype was seen repeatedly, ten times or more. The J gene is TRBJ2-1, the V gene TRBV19; D might be TRBD1 or TRBD2, each matching 6 bases. This CDR3 comprises 16 residues. V lost 3 bases to trimming and J lost 2 bases, with 14 bases between them. Germline-derived CDR1 and CDR2 are LNHDA and SQIVND (reference sequence). The DNA of the CDR3 is TGTGCCAGTAGTATTAGGGGGGACACCACCTACAATGAGCAGTTCTTC. Amino acid sequence: CASSIRGDTTYNEQFF.

This clonotype appeared many times. This chain joins TRBV7-2 and TRBJ2-1, with 7 bases lining up with TRBD2. The length of the CDR3 is 16 residues. The germline V gene encodes CDR1 SGHTA and CDR2 FQGNSA. Trimming took 0 bases from V and 4 from J; bases not matched to a gene: 6. CDR3 DNA sequence: TGTGCCAGCAGCTTAGCGGTGACGGGAGGATACAATGAGCAGTTCTTC. This encodes CASSLAVTGGYNEQFF.

This clonotype was seen ten or more times. The chain joins TRBV7-2 to TRBJ2-5, with D perhaps assigned TRBD1 or TRBD2 (6 bases each). V was trimmed by 1 base and J by 5 bases, leaving 11 bases between them. Germline lookup yields CDR1 SGHTA and CDR2 FQGNSA. The CDR3 extends over 14 amino acids. CDR3 loop: CASSLGGGRETQYF. DNA of the CDR3: TGTGCCAGCAGCTTAGGAGGGGGGCGGGAGACCCAGTACTTC.

As regards this clonotype: A much bigger clone sits one base away, suggesting this may be a read error. The chain is built from TRBV30 and TRBJ2-7; TRBD1 might be the D (5 bases). CDR3 length: 13 residues. V lost 3 bases, J lost 0 bases, and 9 bases lay in between. Looked up from germline, CDR1 is GTSNPN and CDR2 is SVGIG (reference sequence). The CDR3 nucleotides read TGTGCCTGGAGCAACAGGAACTCCTACGAGCAGTACTTC. This codes for CAWSNRNSYEQYF.

This clonotype appeared many times. This chain connects TRBV20-1 to TRBJ1-5; D not resolved. Germline CDR1 and CDR2: DFQATT and SNEGSKA (reference sequence). V lost 6 bases and J lost 0, with 15 bases in between. The CDR3 runs to 15 residues. CDR3 coding DNA: TGCAGTGCCCTTAACCGGGTGTTTAGCAATCAGCCCCAGCATTTT. This encodes CSALNRVFSNQPQHF.

The rearrangement uses TRBV13 and TRBJ2-7; TRBD1 agrees at 8 bases. V gave up 3 bases and J gave up 5 bases; unmatched junction bases: 6. Germline assignment: CDR1 PRHDT and CDR2 FYEKMQ (reference sequence). This CDR3 spans 14 amino acids. The CDR3 region is CASSFVAGGHEQYF. In nucleotides, the CDR3 is TGTGCCAGCAGCTTTGTCGCAGGGGGCCACGAGCAGTACTTC.

The chain joins TRBV6-2 or TRBV6-3 to TRBJ1-2; the D gene is possibly TRBD1 (5 bases). Germline-derived CDR1 and CDR2 are MNHEY and SVGEGT. This CDR3 is 15 amino acids long. Trimming shortened V by 8 bases and J by 2 bases, and 18 bases separated the two germline ends. CDR3 amino acids: CASSVLAGPNYGYTF. CDR3 sequence (DNA): TGTGCCAGCTCGGTTTTGGCAGGGCCAAACTATGGCTACACCTTC.

This sequence joins TRBV3-1 and TRBJ2-2; TRBD1 might be the D (5 bases). The germline V and J ends were trimmed by 1 base and 7 bases, with 7 bases remaining between them. The CDR3 contains 13 residues. From germline, CDR1 is LGHDT and CDR2 YNNKEL (reference sequence). Written as DNA, the CDR3 is TGTGCCAGCAGCCAAGCACAGGACGGGGAGCTGTTTTTT. It encodes CASSQAQDGELFF.

This clonotype appeared a few times. The chain uses TRBV7-2 and TRBJ2-5; D is possibly TRBD2 (5 bases). The CDR3 runs to 14 residues. In germline, CDR1 is SGHTA, CDR2 FQGNSA. Trimming cost V 1 base and J 5 bases, with 11 bases left between them. CDR3 in amino acids: CASSLDPGSETQYF. CDR3 bases: TGTGCCAGCAGCTTAGACCCGGGGTCGGAGACCCAGTACTTC.

In this sample, this clonotype turned up many times. Here the CDR3 reads CSAGGQAFQETQYF. In DNA, the CDR3 is TGCAGTGCTGGGGGACAGGCCTTCCAAGAGACCCAGTACTTC. This chain connects TRBV20-1 to TRBJ2-5, with 8 bases lining up with TRBD1. CDR1 and CDR2 from the germline V gene are DFQATT and SNEGSKA (reference sequence). The CDR3 sequence is 14 residues long. J was trimmed by 1 base and V by 5 bases; bases with no gene match: 6.

This clonotype was counted between two and nine times. This rearrangement joins TRBV6-2 or TRBV6-3 to TRBJ2-5, with 15 bases matching TRBD2. The CDR3 is made up of 20 amino acids. The germline V gene has CDR1 MNHEY and CDR2 SVGEGT. Trimming removed 2 bases from V and 0 bases from J; junction bases left unmatched: 10. CDR3 amino acids: CASSYPVGTSGGPYQETQYF. The CDR3 coding sequence is TGTGCCAGCAGTTACCCCGTGGGGACTAGCGGGGGGCCCTACCAAGAGACCCAGTACTTC.

J is TRBJ1-1 and V is TRBV5-6; no definite D call. CDR1 and CDR2 from the germline V gene are SGHDT and YYEEEE. The V end was cut by 4 bases, the J end by 6 bases, with 10 bases between. This CDR3 spans 12 amino acids. CDR3 DNA: TGTGCCAGCAGCGGTGACTACGCTGAAGCTTTCTTT. This translates into CASSGDYAEAFF.

Only a few counts were recorded for this clonotype. The rearrangement joins TRBV7-8 to TRBJ1-3; D unresolved. CDR1 SGHVS and CDR2 FQNEAQ come from the germline V gene. The CDR3 loop spans 13 amino acids. V dropped 2 bases and J dropped 4 bases, with 6 bases sitting between them. The CDR3 region has the DNA TGTGCCAGCAGCTTAAGAATGGGAAACACCATATATTTT. Translation gives CASSLRMGNTIYF.

This clonotype came up a few times. This chain links TRBV11-2 with TRBJ2-5; 11 bases match TRBD2. CDR1 is SGHAT and CDR2 is FQNNGV in the germline V gene. V lost 5 bases, J lost 1 base, and 15 bases stayed unmatched. The length of the CDR3 is 19 residues. The DNA for the CDR3 is TGTGCCAGCAGCGGGGTCTTCCTTCCCGGGACTAGCGGCCAAGAGACCCAGTACTTC. It encodes CASSGVFLPGTSGQETQYF.

This clonotype turned up a few times. In DNA, the CDR3 is TGTGCCAGCAGCCCTCTAACCAGCTTTGGGCAGTACTTC. This translates into CASSPLTSFGQYF. The chain recombines TRBV14 with TRBJ2-7, with D hard to call. Germline V gene lookup returns CDR1 SGHDN and CDR2 FVKESK. Trimming shortened V by 4 bases and J by 9 bases, and 16 bases separated the two germline ends. This CDR3 spans 13 amino acids.

This clonotype was observed at least ten times. The chain carries TRBV14 and TRBJ2-7; no clear D gene. Trimming pared 5 bases from V and 3 bases from J, leaving 11 bases between. There are 13 residues in the CDR3. Germline values: CDR1 SGHDN, CDR2 FVKESK. The CDR3 DNA reads as TGTGCCAGCAGCTTTGGGCCCAGCTACGAGCAGTACTTC. This encodes CASSFGPSYEQYF. Full variable domain (missing parts from reference TRBV14 and TRBJ2-7): EAGVTQFPSHSVIEKGQTVTLRCDPISGHDNLYWYRRVMGKEIKFLLHFVKESKQDESGMPNNRFLAERTGGTYSTLKVQPAELEDSGVYFCASSFGPSYEQYFGPGTRLTVT.

This clonotype was observed a handful of times. The V call is TRBV19, the J call TRBJ1-5; no reliable D call. Germline CDR1 and CDR2: LNHDA and SQIVND (reference sequence). V was pared by 5 bases and J by 9 bases, with 14 bases between. This CDR3 is 13 amino acids long. CDR3 sequence (DNA): TGTGCCAGTAGTCATCAGACCCGATGGCCCCAGCATTTT. Encoded protein: CASSHQTRWPQHF.

This clonotype came up many times. This chain links TRBV19 with TRBJ2-1; D is ambiguous. Between the trimmed V and J ends, which lost 1 base and 4 bases, there was a span of 14 bases. The CDR3 is 16 amino acids. The germline V gene has CDR1 LNHDA and CDR2 SQIVND (reference sequence). DNA of the CDR3: TGTGCCAGTAGTATAGGTGCCGGGCCCACATACAATGAGCAGTTCTTC. This codes for CASSIGAGPTYNEQFF. The variable domain in full, with the rest retrieved from reference TRBV19 and TRBJ2-1, is DGGITQSPKYLFRKEGQNVTLSCEQNLNHDAMYWYRQDPGQGLRLIYYSQIVNDFQKGDIAEGYSVSREKKESFPLTVTSAQKNPTAFYLCASSIGAGPTYNEQFFGPGTRLTVL.

This clonotype was observed many times. The chain employs TRBV28 and TRBJ2-5; D might be TRBD1 or TRBD2, each matching 6 bases. The germline V gene encodes CDR1 MDHEN and CDR2 SYDVKM. The CDR3 spans 15 residues. V gave up 8 bases and J gave up 5 bases, with 21 bases separating them. Here the CDR3 reads CASEPSQGGQETQYF. The CDR3 nucleotides are TGTGCCAGCGAGCCATCACAGGGAGGACAGGAGACCCAGTACTTC.

This clonotype was found many times. The CDR3 is CSAFGTGDYEQYF. The CDR3, as DNA: TGCAGTGCTTTTGGGACAGGGGACTACGAGCAGTACTTC. The V and J genes are TRBV20-1 and TRBJ2-7, with 10 nucleotides matching TRBD1. Per the germline V gene, CDR1 is DFQATT and CDR2 is SNEGSKA (reference sequence). The CDR3 extends over 13 amino acids. J was trimmed by 3 bases and V by 5 bases; bases with no gene match: 4.

This clonotype was seen at least ten times. The V and J genes are TRBV12-3 or TRBV12-4 and TRBJ2-1; the D gene is possibly TRBD2 (6 bases). This CDR3 comprises 16 residues. The V end was cut by 5 bases, the J end by 4 bases, with 18 bases between. Written as DNA, the CDR3 is TGTGCCAGCAGTCCTCCGGGGGTGAGGGGATACAATGAGCAGTTCTTC. Its translation: CASSPPGVRGYNEQFF.